This is a list of T cell receptor beta chains from one sample in a study of immune cell composition in non-small cell lung cancer. Clones were sequenced by immunoSEQ multiplex PCR, and TCRdb holds only the in-frame ones, with some missing. The sample carries under 7,000 clones, roughly 80% recorded once. Sample: lung tumor tissue. Source of these receptors: a human donor with non-small cell lung cancer. The CDR3 runs from the conserved cysteine through the conserved F or W. The D gene is left open where the match is weak. Clone size appears in some rows only: once, few, many, or a class for an expanded clone.

>TRBJ2-2|TRBV18|NA|NA
CASSPSSGAFTGELFF
TGTGCCAGCTCACCGAGTAGTGGGGCGTTCACCGGGGAGCTGTTTTTT
>TRBJ2-5|TRBV5-4|NA|NA
CASSLQGQETQYF
TGTGCCAGCAGCTTACAGGGCCAAGAGACCCAGTACTTC
>TRBJ2-2|TRBV18|few|TRBD2
CASSREIPNTGELFF
TGTGCCAGCTCGCGGGAGATACCGAACACCGGGGAGCTGTTTTTT
>TRBJ1-4|TRBV7-2|NA|TRBD1
CASSGTGTGDEKLFF
TGTGCCAGCAGCGGAACCGGGACAGGGGATGAAAAACTGTTTTTT
>TRBJ1-2|TRBV14|NA|NA
CASSPTRGYGYTF
TGTGCCAGCAGCCCGACGCGGGGCTATGGCTACACCTTC
>TRBJ2-1|TRBV5-4|NA|TRBD2
CASSSLWAGGPHEQFF
TGTGCCAGCAGCTCCCTGTGGGCGGGAGGGCCCCATGAGCAGTTCTTC
>TRBJ1-2|TRBV19|large|TRBD1
CASSLTGPILYGYTF
TGTGCCAGTAGTCTGACAGGGCCCATCCTCTATGGCTACACCTTC
>TRBJ2-7|TRBV7-2|NA|NA
CASSPFAGEQYF
TGTGCCAGCAGCCCCTTTGCCGGGGAGCAGTACTTC
>TRBJ1-3|TRBV9|NA|NA
CASSADPGASGNTIYF
TGTGCCAGCAGCGCGGACCCAGGGGCCTCTGGAAACACCATATATTTT
>TRBJ2-6|TRBV5-6|few|NA
CASSSEYRSGANVLTF
TGTGCCAGCAGTTCGGAGTATCGCTCTGGGGCCAACGTCCTGACTTTC
>TRBJ1-6|TRBV6-5|NA|TRBD1
CASRLDRVGPLHF
TGTGCCAGCAGACTCGACAGGGTTGGACCCCTCCACTTT
>TRBJ2-1|TRBV7-2|NA|TRBD2
CASSLRVSSGRVIEQFF
TGTGCCAGCAGCTTACGCGTCAGCAGCGGGAGGGTTATTGAGCAGTTCTTC
>TRBJ2-7|TRBV5-4|NA|NA
CAAQNGGEQYF
TGTGCCGCCCAGAACGGGGGCGAGCAGTACTTC
>TRBJ2-5|TRBV7-6|NA|TRBD1
CASSFGTGAGETQYF
TGTGCCAGCAGCTTCGGGACAGGGGCGGGAGAGACCCAGTACTTC
>TRBJ2-2|TRBV5-1|few|NA
CASSLEPAKRLFF
TGCGCCAGCAGCTTGGAACCTGCCAAGAGGCTGTTTTTT
>TRBJ2-7|TRBV2|NA|NA
CASQRDRLNEQYF
TGTGCCAGCCAGCGGGACAGGCTGAACGAGCAGTACTTC
>TRBJ2-3|TRBV6-7|NA|TRBD2
CASSYSFPRLAGGPSTDTQYF
TGTGCCAGCAGTTACTCGTTCCCGCGTCTAGCGGGGGGACCTAGCACAGATACGCAGTATTTT
>TRBJ1-1|TRBV5-4|NA|NA
CASSLGGVTEAFF
TGTGCCAGCAGCTTGGGGGGCGTTACTGAAGCTTTCTTT
>TRBJ2-7|TRBV5-1|NA|NA
CASSPSTVEYEQYF
TGCGCCAGCAGCCCCTCAACCGTAGAGTACGAGCAGTACTTC
>TRBJ2-3|TRBV18|NA|NA
CASSPGSGQWQYF
TGTGCCAGCTCACCAGGATCAGGACAATGGCAGTATTTT
>TRBJ2-7|TRBV27|NA|TRBD1
CASRGQGALYEQYF
TGTGCCAGCAGGGGACAGGGGGCTCTCTACGAGCAGTACTTC
>TRBJ1-2|TRBV6-6|few|NA
CASSPLGGGEYYGYTF
TGTGCCAGCAGCCCCCTGGGTGGGGGCGAGTACTATGGCTACACCTTC
>TRBJ2-1|TRBV15|NA|NA
CATSRPPDTNNEQFF
TGTGCCACCAGCAGACCCCCGGACACCAACAATGAGCAGTTCTTC
>TRBJ2-1|TRBV7-3|NA|NA
CASSQGVNNEQFF
TGTGCCAGCAGCCAAGGGGTGAACAATGAGCAGTTCTTC
>TRBJ2-1|TRBV4-2|NA|TRBD2
CASSPNQLAGGRNNEQFF
TGTGCCAGCAGCCCGAACCAACTAGCGGGGGGGCGGAACAATGAGCAGTTCTTC
>TRBJ2-3|TRBV18|NA|NA
CASSTGDTQYF
TGTGCCAGCTCAACGGGAGATACGCAGTATTTT
>TRBJ1-1|TRBV6-4|NA|TRBD1
CASRRQGMNTEAFF
TGTGCCAGCAGGAGACAGGGGATGAACACTGAAGCTTTCTTT
>TRBJ2-7|TRBV5-6|NA|TRBD2
CASSLWGLTLSEQYF
TGTGCCAGCAGCCTGTGGGGACTAACTTTATCCGAGCAGTACTTC
>TRBJ2-2|TRBV5-1|NA|NA
CASSLVGQGGMTGELFF
TGCGCCAGCAGCTTGGTAGGCCAGGGAGGTATGACCGGGGAGCTGTTTTTT
>TRBJ1-4|TRBV27|NA|NA
CATRGAGRNEKLFF
TGTGCCACTCGGGGGGCAGGGCGAAATGAAAAACTGTTTTTT
>TRBJ2-7|TRBV29-1|NA|TRBD2
CSALGLAGGRSSYEQYF
TGCAGCGCGCTCGGACTAGCGGGAGGCCGGAGCTCCTACGAGCAGTACTTC
>TRBJ2-7|TRBV14|once|TRBD1
CASSPLPGQDSYEQYF
TGTGCCAGCAGCCCTTTGCCGGGACAGGATTCCTACGAGCAGTACTTC
>TRBJ1-2|TRBV5-1|NA|TRBD1
CASSLRQGTNYGYTF
TGCGCCAGCAGCTTGAGACAGGGGACTAACTATGGCTACACCTTC
>TRBJ2-1|TRBV6-1|NA|NA
CASRILGTGANEQFF
TGTGCCAGCAGAATCCTCGGGACTGGCGCTAATGAGCAGTTCTTC
>TRBJ1-2|TRBV30|NA|NA
CAWIGWPRGGYGYTF
TGTGCCTGGATTGGCTGGCCCCGCGGAGGGTATGGCTACACCTTC
>TRBJ2-7|TRBV28|few|NA
CASSPGDNRGTNEQYF
TGTGCCAGCAGTCCGGGGGACAACAGGGGTACCAACGAGCAGTACTTC
>TRBJ2-3|TRBV10-3|NA|TRBD1
CAISFTGQSTDTQYF
TGTGCCATCAGTTTTACGGGACAGTCAACAGATACGCAGTATTTT
>TRBJ2-1|TRBV4-3|NA|NA
CASSQEAGAMLGGEQFF
TGCGCCAGCAGCCAAGAGGCCGGGGCAATGCTGGGGGGAGAGCAGTTCTTC
>TRBJ1-1|TRBV7-2|NA|NA
CASSLVAGATEAFF
TGTGCCAGCAGCTTAGTGGCAGGGGCCACTGAAGCTTTCTTT
>TRBJ1-2|TRBV6-5|once|TRBD1
CASRPIRQGGYGYTF
TGTGCCAGCAGACCCATACGACAGGGGGGCTATGGCTACACCTTC
>TRBJ2-6|TRBV28|NA|NA
CASLPGGFGANVLTF
TGTGCCAGCCTCCCCGGGGGTTTCGGGGCCAACGTCCTGACTTTC